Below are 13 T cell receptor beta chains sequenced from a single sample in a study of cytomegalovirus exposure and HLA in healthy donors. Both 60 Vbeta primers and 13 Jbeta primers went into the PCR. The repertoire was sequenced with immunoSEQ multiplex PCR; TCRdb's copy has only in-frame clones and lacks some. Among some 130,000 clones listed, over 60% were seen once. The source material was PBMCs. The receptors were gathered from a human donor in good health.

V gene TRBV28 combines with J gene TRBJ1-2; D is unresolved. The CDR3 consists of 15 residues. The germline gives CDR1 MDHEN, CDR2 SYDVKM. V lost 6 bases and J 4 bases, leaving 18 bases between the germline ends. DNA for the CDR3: TGTGCCAGCAGAACACCCTCCTCGGGGAGCTATGGCTACACCTTC. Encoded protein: CASRTPSSGSYGYTF.

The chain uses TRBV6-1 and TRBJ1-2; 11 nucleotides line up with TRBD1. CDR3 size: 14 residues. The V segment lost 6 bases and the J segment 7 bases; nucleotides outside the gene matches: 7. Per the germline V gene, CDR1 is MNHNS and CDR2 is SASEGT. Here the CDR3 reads CASRKPGQGVGYTF. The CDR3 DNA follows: TGTGCCAGCAGGAAGCCGGGACAGGGGGTTGGCTACACCTTC.

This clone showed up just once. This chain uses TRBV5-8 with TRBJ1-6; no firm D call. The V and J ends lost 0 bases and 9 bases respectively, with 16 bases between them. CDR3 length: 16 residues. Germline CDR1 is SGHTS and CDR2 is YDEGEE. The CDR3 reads CASSLAGTGRGSPLHF. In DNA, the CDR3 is TGTGCCAGCAGCTTGGCCGGAACCGGTCGAGGTTCACCCCTCCACTTT.

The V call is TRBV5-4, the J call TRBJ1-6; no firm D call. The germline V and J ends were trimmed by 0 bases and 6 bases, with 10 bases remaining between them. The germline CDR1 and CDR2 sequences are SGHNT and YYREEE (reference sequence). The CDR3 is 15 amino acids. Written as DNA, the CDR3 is TGTGCCAGCAGCTTGGGTGGGCCCGGTAATTCACCCCTCCACTTT. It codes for CASSLGGPGNSPLHF.

CDR3 loop: CASRSPGQGGSYEQYF. As DNA, the CDR3 is TGTGCCAGTAGGAGTCCGGGACAGGGAGGCTCCTACGAGCAGTACTTC. The chain couples TRBV19 to TRBJ2-7, with 9 bases matching TRBD1. V lost 6 bases and J lost 0; bases outside the gene matches: 9. Germline-derived CDR1 and CDR2 are LNHDA and SQIVND (reference sequence). This CDR3 contains 16 residues.

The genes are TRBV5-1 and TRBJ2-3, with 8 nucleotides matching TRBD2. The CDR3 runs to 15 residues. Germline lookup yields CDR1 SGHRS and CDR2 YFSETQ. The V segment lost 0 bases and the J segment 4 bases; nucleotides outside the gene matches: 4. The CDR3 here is CASSLVGSGADTQYF. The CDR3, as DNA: TGCGCCAGCAGCTTGGTTGGTAGCGGGGCAGATACGCAGTATTTT.

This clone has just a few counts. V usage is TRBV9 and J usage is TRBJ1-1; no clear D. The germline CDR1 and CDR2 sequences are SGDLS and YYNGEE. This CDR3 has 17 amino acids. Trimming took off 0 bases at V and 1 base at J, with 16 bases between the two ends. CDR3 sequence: CASSVALEMKENTEAFF. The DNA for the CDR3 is TGTGCCAGCAGCGTAGCCCTCGAGATGAAAGAGAACACTGAAGCTTTCTTT.

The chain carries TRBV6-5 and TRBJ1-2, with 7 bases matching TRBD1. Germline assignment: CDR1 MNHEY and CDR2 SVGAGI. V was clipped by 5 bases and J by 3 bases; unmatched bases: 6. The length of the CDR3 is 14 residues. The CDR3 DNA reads TGTGCCAGCAGTCCCCAGGGGGAGTACTATGGCTACACCTTC. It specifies CASSPQGEYYGYTF.

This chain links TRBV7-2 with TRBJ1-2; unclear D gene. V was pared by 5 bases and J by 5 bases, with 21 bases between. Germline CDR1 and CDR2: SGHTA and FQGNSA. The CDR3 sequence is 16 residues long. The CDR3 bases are TGTGCCAGCAGCCCGCCCGGGGTACAGCCTCTTTATGGCTACACCTTC. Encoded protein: CASSPPGVQPLYGYTF. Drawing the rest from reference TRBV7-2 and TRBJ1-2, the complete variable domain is GAGVSQSPSNKVTEKGKDVELRCDPISGHTALYWYRQSLGQGLEFLIYFQGNSAPDKSGLPSDRFSAERTGGSVSTLTIQRTQQEDSAVYLCASSPPGVQPLYGYTFGSGTRLTVV.

This CDR3 is CASSRGPGTSTYEQYF. CDR3 sequence (DNA): TGTGCCAGCAGCCGAGGGCCCGGGACATCGACCTACGAGCAGTACTTC. The chain is built from TRBV28 and TRBJ2-7, with TRBD1 as a possible D gene (6 bases). From germline, CDR1 is MDHEN and CDR2 SYDVKM. The CDR3 is 16 amino acids. The V end lost 6 bases, the J end lost 2 bases, and 20 bases lay between the germline ends. The complete variable domain, with remaining parts taken from reference TRBV28 and TRBJ2-7, reads DVKVTQSSRYLVKRTGEKVFLECVQDMDHENMFWYRQDPGLGLRLIYFSYDVKMKEKGDIPEGYSVSREKKERFSLILESASTNQTSMYLCASSRGPGTSTYEQYFGPGTRLTVT.

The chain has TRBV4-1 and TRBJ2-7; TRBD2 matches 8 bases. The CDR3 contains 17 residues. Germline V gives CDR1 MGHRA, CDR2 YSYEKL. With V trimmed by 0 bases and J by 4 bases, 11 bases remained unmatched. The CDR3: CASSQDRFTGGSYEQYF. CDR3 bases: TGCGCCAGCAGCCAAGATAGATTCACGGGGGGGTCTTACGAGCAGTACTTC.

CDR3 DNA: TGCAGCGGCAGCGGGGGGGTCGGTACAGATACGCAGTATTTT. It codes for CSGSGGVGTDTQYF. The chain combines TRBV29-1 with TRBJ2-3, with 10 positions matching TRBD2. This CDR3 region has 14 residues. V shed 7 bases, J shed 3 bases, and the junction held 7 bases outside the gene matches. CDR1 is SQVTM, CDR2 ANQGSEA, per germline.

The CDR3 protein is CASSQVQINSPLHF. CDR3 coding DNA: TGCGCCAGCAGCCAAGTACAGATTAATTCACCCCTCCACTTT. The chain has TRBV4-1 and TRBJ1-6; D is unclear. Deletions cut 1 base from V and 6 bases from J, with 7 bases between. Germline V CDR1 and CDR2: MGHRA, YSYEKL. This CDR3 has 14 amino acids.